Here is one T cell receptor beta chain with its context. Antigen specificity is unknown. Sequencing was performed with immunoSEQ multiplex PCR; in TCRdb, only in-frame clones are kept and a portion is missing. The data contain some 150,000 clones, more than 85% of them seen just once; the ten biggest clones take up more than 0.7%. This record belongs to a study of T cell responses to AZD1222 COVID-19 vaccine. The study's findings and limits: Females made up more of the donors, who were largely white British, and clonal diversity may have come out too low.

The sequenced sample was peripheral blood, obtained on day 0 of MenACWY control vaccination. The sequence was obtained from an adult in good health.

The CDR3 spells CARSLDINQPQHF. Written as DNA, the CDR3 is TGTGCCAGAAGCTTGGACATCAATCAGCCCCAGCATTTT. J is TRBJ1-5 and V is TRBV5-3; no clear D. TRBV5-3 is an ORF, with its function uncertain. V was shortened by 0 bases and J by 3 bases, with 4 bases between the two germline ends. The CDR3 loop spans 13 amino acids.